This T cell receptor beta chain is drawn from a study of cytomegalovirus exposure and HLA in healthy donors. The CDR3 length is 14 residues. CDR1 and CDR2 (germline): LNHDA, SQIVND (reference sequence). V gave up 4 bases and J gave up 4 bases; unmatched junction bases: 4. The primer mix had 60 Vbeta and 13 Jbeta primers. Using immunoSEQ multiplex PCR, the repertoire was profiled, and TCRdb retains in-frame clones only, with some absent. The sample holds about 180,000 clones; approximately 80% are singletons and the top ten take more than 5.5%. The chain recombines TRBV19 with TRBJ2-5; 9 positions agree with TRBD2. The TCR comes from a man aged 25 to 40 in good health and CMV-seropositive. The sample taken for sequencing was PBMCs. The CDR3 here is CASSKAGGPETQYF. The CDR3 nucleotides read TGTGCCAGTAGTAAGGCGGGAGGGCCAGAGACCCAGTACTTC.